A selection of T cell receptor beta chains follows, all from one sample in a study of cytomegalovirus exposure and HLA in healthy donors. Sequencing used immunoSEQ multiplex PCR; TCRdb keeps in-frame clones, though not all of them. The sample shows 150,000 to 200,000 clones, more than 60% of them seen only once. Material for sequencing was PBMCs. These receptors were collected from a woman between 25 and 40 years old in good health and CMV-seropositive. Each CDR3 is given with its conserved first and last residue. Each record gives: D gene, clone size, J gene, V gene, CDR3 protein, CDR3 DNA. A D gene is named only where the DNA matches it firmly. Clone size, where shown, is once, few, many, or a class for clones that have expanded.

d_call: TRBD1; clone_size: once; j_call: TRBJ1-5; v_call: TRBV15; cdr3_aa: CATSRDRPGQSPNQPQHF; cdr3_nt: TGTGCCACCAGCAGAGATCGGCCGGGACAGAGTCCAAATCAGCCCCAGCATTTT
d_call: NA; clone_size: NA; j_call: TRBJ1-5; v_call: TRBV6-5; cdr3_aa: CASSSLFLAGNQPQHF; cdr3_nt: TGTGCCAGCAGTTCCTTATTCCTAGCAGGAAATCAGCCCCAGCATTTT
d_call: NA; clone_size: NA; j_call: TRBJ1-2; v_call: TRBV27; cdr3_aa: CASSLSSWGQRLYGYTF; cdr3_nt: TGTGCCAGCAGTTTATCTAGTTGGGGGCAGAGGCTCTATGGCTACACCTTC
d_call: NA; clone_size: NA; j_call: TRBJ1-4; v_call: TRBV7-8; cdr3_aa: CASSRPATGRAGEKLFF; cdr3_nt: TGTGCCAGCAGCCGCCCGGCCACAGGGCGCGCAGGGGAAAAACTGTTTTTT
d_call: NA; clone_size: NA; j_call: TRBJ2-7; v_call: TRBV28; cdr3_aa: CASILGVGYEQYF; cdr3_nt: TGTGCCAGCATCTTAGGGGTAGGCTACGAGCAGTACTTC
d_call: TRBD1; clone_size: NA; j_call: TRBJ2-7; v_call: TRBV5-6; cdr3_aa: CASSLDRTGVTSYEQYF; cdr3_nt: TGTGCCAGCAGCTTGGATCGGACAGGGGTAACCTCCTACGAGCAGTACTTC
d_call: TRBD2; clone_size: NA; j_call: TRBJ2-1; v_call: TRBV18; cdr3_aa: CASSPLTGGGNEQFF; cdr3_nt: TGTGCCAGCTCCCCTCTCACGGGAGGAGGCAATGAGCAGTTCTTC
d_call: NA; clone_size: NA; j_call: TRBJ1-2; v_call: TRBV19; cdr3_aa: CAPEGESYYGYTF; cdr3_nt: TGTGCCCCCGAAGGAGAGAGTTACTATGGCTACACCTTC
d_call: NA; clone_size: NA; j_call: TRBJ2-2; v_call: TRBV12-1; cdr3_aa: CASSFEAGAPSTGELFF; cdr3_nt: TGTGCCAGCAGCTTTGAGGCAGGGGCGCCCAGCACCGGGGAGCTGTTTTTT
d_call: TRBD2; clone_size: NA; j_call: TRBJ2-5; v_call: TRBV10-3; cdr3_aa: CAISKRDLKETQYF; cdr3_nt: TGTGCCATCAGCAAGCGGGATTTGAAAGAGACCCAGTACTTC
d_call: NA; clone_size: NA; j_call: TRBJ1-1; v_call: TRBV30; cdr3_aa: CAWSPDGGTEAFF; cdr3_nt: TGTGCCTGGTCACCAGACGGGGGGACTGAAGCTTTCTTT
d_call: NA; clone_size: NA; j_call: TRBJ1-1; v_call: TRBV9; cdr3_aa: CASTGLGGPLNTEAFF; cdr3_nt: TGTGCCAGCACCGGACTAGGGGGGCCCCTGAACACTGAAGCTTTCTTT
d_call: NA; clone_size: NA; j_call: TRBJ1-1; v_call: TRBV6-5; cdr3_aa: CASRYNRVTDTEAFF; cdr3_nt: TGTGCCAGCAGATACAACAGGGTAACGGACACTGAAGCTTTCTTT
d_call: TRBD1; clone_size: NA; j_call: TRBJ2-5; v_call: TRBV19; cdr3_aa: CASMRQGILGEKTQYF; cdr3_nt: TGTGCCAGTATGAGACAGGGAATTTTGGGTGAGAAGACCCAGTACTTC
d_call: NA; clone_size: NA; j_call: TRBJ1-5; v_call: TRBV4-1; cdr3_aa: CASSQEGRGNQPQHF; cdr3_nt: TGCGCCAGCAGCCAGGAAGGGAGGGGCAATCAGCCCCAGCATTTT
d_call: NA; clone_size: NA; j_call: TRBJ2-7; v_call: TRBV7-9; cdr3_aa: CASSLRAGPYEQYF; cdr3_nt: TGTGCCAGCAGCTTAAGGGCGGGTCCCTACGAGCAGTACTTC
d_call: TRBD2; clone_size: once; j_call: TRBJ2-7; v_call: TRBV5-1; cdr3_aa: CASSPFSGLGKGEQYF; cdr3_nt: TGCGCCAGCAGCCCATTCTCGGGACTAGGTAAGGGCGAGCAGTACTTC
d_call: TRBD2; clone_size: NA; j_call: TRBJ2-7; v_call: TRBV4-2; cdr3_aa: CASSQEREWNEQYF; cdr3_nt: TGTGCCAGCAGCCAAGAGCGGGAGTGGAACGAGCAGTACTTC
d_call: NA; clone_size: NA; j_call: TRBJ1-1; v_call: TRBV29-1; cdr3_aa: CSVEEPPGAEAFF; cdr3_nt: TGCAGCGTTGAAGAACCGCCGGGAGCTGAAGCTTTCTTT
d_call: TRBD2; clone_size: NA; j_call: TRBJ2-7; v_call: TRBV2; cdr3_aa: CASSGIAGEQYF; cdr3_nt: TGTGCCAGCAGTGGTATAGCGGGTGAGCAGTACTTC
d_call: TRBD2; clone_size: NA; j_call: TRBJ2-7; v_call: TRBV28; cdr3_aa: CASSLRAGVEYF; cdr3_nt: TGTGCCAGCAGTTTACGAGCGGGAGTTGAGTACTTC
d_call: TRBD1; clone_size: NA; j_call: TRBJ2-7; v_call: TRBV28; cdr3_aa: CASRSPGQATYEQYF; cdr3_nt: TGTGCCAGCAGATCACCGGGACAGGCTACCTACGAGCAGTACTTC
d_call: TRBD1; clone_size: NA; j_call: TRBJ2-7; v_call: TRBV10-3; cdr3_aa: CAISEGQATYEQYF; cdr3_nt: TGTGCCATCAGTGAAGGACAGGCTACCTACGAGCAGTACTTC
d_call: NA; clone_size: NA; j_call: TRBJ2-4; v_call: TRBV21-1; cdr3_aa: CASSNHRDYREWNIQYF; cdr3_nt: TGTGCCAGCAGCAACCACCGGGACTACCGGGAGTGGAACATTCAGTACTTC
d_call: NA; clone_size: NA; j_call: TRBJ1-5; v_call: TRBV11-2; cdr3_aa: CASSLSGESNQPQHF; cdr3_nt: TGTGCCAGCAGTTTATCAGGGGAGAGCAATCAGCCCCAGCATTTT
d_call: TRBD2; clone_size: NA; j_call: TRBJ2-7; v_call: TRBV28; cdr3_aa: CASSSLWTGLAGSSSYEQYF; cdr3_nt: TGTGCCAGCAGTTCCCTATGGACGGGACTAGCGGGATCCTCCTCCTACGAGCAGTACTTC
d_call: TRBD2; clone_size: NA; j_call: TRBJ2-7; v_call: TRBV5-1; cdr3_aa: CASSLGLAVPYEQYF; cdr3_nt: TGCGCCAGCAGCTTGGGACTAGCAGTCCCTTACGAGCAGTACTTC
d_call: NA; clone_size: once; j_call: TRBJ2-5; v_call: TRBV27; cdr3_aa: CASSSRLQETQYF; cdr3_nt: TGTGCCAGCAGTTCGCGACTCCAAGAGACCCAGTACTTC
d_call: NA; clone_size: once; j_call: TRBJ2-3; v_call: TRBV27; cdr3_aa: CASSIPSTDTQYF; cdr3_nt: TGTGCCAGCAGTATTCCTAGCACAGATACGCAGTATTTT
d_call: TRBD1; clone_size: once; j_call: TRBJ2-2; v_call: TRBV7-3; cdr3_aa: CASSLGDRNTGELFF; cdr3_nt: TGTGCCAGCAGCTTAGGGGACAGAAACACCGGGGAGCTGTTTTTT
d_call: NA; clone_size: NA; j_call: TRBJ1-5; v_call: TRBV30; cdr3_aa: CAWSNAVDQPQHF; cdr3_nt: TGTGCCTGGAGTAATGCAGTGGATCAGCCCCAGCATTTT
d_call: TRBD1; clone_size: NA; j_call: TRBJ1-2; v_call: TRBV28; cdr3_aa: CASSLGDRGQYGYTF; cdr3_nt: TGTGCCAGCAGTTTAGGGGACAGGGGGCAATATGGCTACACCTTC
d_call: TRBD1; clone_size: few; j_call: TRBJ2-7; v_call: TRBV18; cdr3_aa: CASSPGTGAYEQYF; cdr3_nt: TGTGCCAGCTCACCCGGGACAGGGGCCTACGAGCAGTACTTC
d_call: NA; clone_size: NA; j_call: TRBJ2-1; v_call: TRBV5-4; cdr3_aa: CASSSPGLRGNEQFF; cdr3_nt: TGTGCCAGCAGCTCGCCAGGACTACGAGGCAATGAGCAGTTCTTC
d_call: NA; clone_size: NA; j_call: TRBJ2-2; v_call: TRBV27; cdr3_aa: CASSIGSGTGELFF; cdr3_nt: TGTGCCAGCAGTATTGGTTCGGGGACCGGGGAGCTGTTTTTT
d_call: NA; clone_size: NA; j_call: TRBJ2-1; v_call: TRBV27; cdr3_aa: CASKTGAYNEQFF; cdr3_nt: TGTGCCAGCAAGACGGGAGCCTACAATGAGCAGTTCTTC